A selection of T cell receptor beta chains follows, all from one sample in a study of T-cell memory formation after mild COVID-19. Using its own MiXCR run on the 5' RACE reads, TCRdb lists one record per CDR3 protein. The sample consists of about 130,000 distinct CDR3 sequences, about 15% of them appearing once. The sample comprised PBMCs or a T cell subset sorted from them (not recorded which). These receptors came from an adult woman who had mild COVID-19 (a few samples of this study predate the infection). Cell type and time point are not known. The CDR3 runs from the conserved cysteine through the conserved F or W.

>TRBJ2-7|TRBV3-1
CASSTPGQGYYEQYF
>TRBJ2-5|TRBV18
CASSPRGKERETQYF
>TRBJ2-1|TRBV5-1
CASSLPGLADYNEQFF
>TRBJ2-7|TRBV5-1
CASSIGQGAVYEQYF
>TRBJ2-1|TRBV2
CASSEGHEQFF
>TRBJ2-3|TRBV12-3/TRBV12-4
CASSFVVQGATDTQYF
>TRBJ1-1|TRBV5-6
CASSLTDLNTEAFF
>TRBJ1-5|TRBV4-3
CASSQEVHQPQHF
>TRBJ1-2|TRBV5-1
CASSSDRASGTF
>TRBJ2-5|TRBV5-1
CASRSGQQETQYF
>TRBJ2-1|TRBV7-8
CASSPIGTVDYYLDYNEQFF
>TRBJ2-3|TRBV12-3/TRBV12-4
CASSSDSPDTDTQYF
>TRBJ2-3|TRBV6-5
CASSYGPDTQYF
>TRBJ1-2|TRBV11-2
CASSLAAGSVYGYTF
>TRBJ2-7|TRBV11-2
CASSPLGLATTWEQYF
>TRBJ2-3|TRBV6-2/TRBV6-3
CASSITGGYTDTQYF
>TRBJ2-1|TRBV5-1
CASSPLGYNEQFF
>TRBJ2-5|TRBV7-6
CASSPSTGSGETQYF
>TRBJ2-7|TRBV7-7
CASSLGQGDTYEQYF
>TRBJ1-3|TRBV7-8
CASRAKESGNTIYF
>TRBJ1-1|TRBV7-9
CASSWGQGVNTEAFF
>TRBJ2-1|TRBV10-3
CAISESGTGHNEQFF
>TRBJ2-1|TRBV7-6
CASSPKGLAAVNEQFF
>TRBJ1-2|TRBV27
CASSLQGSGGYTF
>TRBJ2-7|TRBV25-1
CASRAQNAYEQYF
>TRBJ1-6|TRBV3-1
CASSSRDNSPLHF
>TRBJ2-1|TRBV2
CASSETGVGFNNEQFF
>TRBJ2-3|TRBV3-1
CASEEGAGSTDTQYF
>TRBJ2-7|TRBV7-3
CASSLFSGGYEQYF
>TRBJ2-7|TRBV19
CASSIRDRGLEQYF
>TRBJ2-7|TRBV5-5
CASSVQTGSYEQYF
>TRBJ1-1|TRBV29-1
CSVEVHINLVDTEAFF
>TRBJ2-1|TRBV30
CAWAESSYNEQFF
>TRBJ2-1|TRBV7-2
CASSYDRGPPPLQFF
>TRBJ2-3|TRBV7-2
CASSFAPSTDTQYF
>TRBJ1-5|TRBV12-3/TRBV12-4
CASSEDRWDSNQPQHF
>TRBJ2-7|TRBV29-1
CSVGWGLEQYF
>TRBJ2-3|TRBV3-1
CASSQGPGLAGPDTQYF
>TRBJ1-5|TRBV6-2/TRBV6-3
CASSSDRVSQPQHF
>TRBJ2-3|TRBV13
CASSPRASGTSTDTQYF
>TRBJ2-1|TRBV5-1
CASSSTRDRAGNEQFF
>TRBJ1-1|TRBV11-2
CASSSPSGTGSAEAFF
>TRBJ2-3|TRBV18
CASSPSQGDTQYF
>TRBJ2-2|TRBV29-1
CSVEDREKGRGNTGELFF
>TRBJ2-2|TRBV4-2
CASSQDPGRGTGELFF
>TRBJ2-5|TRBV7-2
CASSLAAEGTQYF
>TRBJ1-2|TRBV6-6
CASSYGQGYYGYTF